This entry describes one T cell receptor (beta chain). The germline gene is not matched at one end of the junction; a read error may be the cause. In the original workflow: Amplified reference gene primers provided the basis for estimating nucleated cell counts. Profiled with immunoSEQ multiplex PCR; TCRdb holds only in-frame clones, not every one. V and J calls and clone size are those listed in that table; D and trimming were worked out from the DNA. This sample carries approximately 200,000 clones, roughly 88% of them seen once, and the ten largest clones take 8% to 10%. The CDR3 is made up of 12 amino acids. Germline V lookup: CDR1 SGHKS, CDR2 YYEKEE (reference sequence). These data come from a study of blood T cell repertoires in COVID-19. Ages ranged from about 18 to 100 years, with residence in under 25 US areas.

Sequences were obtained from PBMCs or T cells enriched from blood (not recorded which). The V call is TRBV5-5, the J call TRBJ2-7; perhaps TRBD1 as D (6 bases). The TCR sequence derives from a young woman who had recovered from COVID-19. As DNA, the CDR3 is TGTGCCAGCAGCTTGGCGCTCCAGGGGAACCACTTC. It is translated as CASSLALQGNHF.